The 10 T cell receptor beta chains listed next were all sequenced from one sample in a study of blood T cell repertoires in COVID-19. TCRdb keeps only in-frame clones here, not all; method: immunoSEQ multiplex PCR. The data contain 200,000 to 250,000 clones, about 85% of them seen just once; the ten biggest clones take up 20%. The sample taken for sequencing was peripheral blood. The origin of the receptors is a man between 25 and 39 years old with active or convalescent COVID-19.

V and J are TRBV28 and TRBJ2-1; the D gene is possibly TRBD2 (6 bases). The CDR3 runs 15 residues. The germline V gene encodes CDR1 MDHEN and CDR2 SYDVKM. V was trimmed by 3 bases and J by 3 bases, leaving 12 bases between them. CDR3 in amino acids: CASSLRLAIYNEQFF. The CDR3 nucleotides read TGTGCCAGCAGTTTGCGTCTAGCGATCTACAATGAGCAGTTCTTC. Variable domain in full (rest from reference TRBV28 and TRBJ2-1): DVKVTQSSRYLVKRTGEKVFLECVQDMDHENMFWYRQDPGLGLRLIYFSYDVKMKEKGDIPEGYSVSREKKERFSLILESASTNQTSMYLCASSLRLAIYNEQFFGPGTRLTVL.

The chain recombines TRBV25-1 with TRBJ2-1; 7 positions match TRBD1. V lost 6 bases and J lost 9; bases outside the gene matches: 2. CDR3 length: 11 amino acids. The germline CDR1 and CDR2 sequences are MGHDK and SYGVNS. The chain's CDR3 is CASSRGFEQFF. The CDR3 bases are TGTGCCAGCAGCAGGGGGTTTGAGCAGTTCTTC.

This chain connects TRBV4-1 to TRBJ2-7; D is unclear. There are 14 residues in the CDR3. V was trimmed by 1 base and J by 3 bases, leaving 10 bases between them. CDR1 and CDR2 (germline): MGHRA, YSYEKL. The CDR3 spells CASSQGPPSYEQYF. DNA for the CDR3: TGCGCCAGCAGCCAAGGTCCCCCCAGCTACGAGCAGTACTTC.

The V call is TRBV28, the J call TRBJ2-1; 9 bases are a match to TRBD2. Per the germline V gene, CDR1 is MDHEN and CDR2 is SYDVKM. This CDR3 contains 15 residues. Trimming removed 5 bases from V and 2 bases from J; junction bases left unmatched: 4. This CDR3 is CASSRGRAAYNEQFF. The CDR3 bases are TGTGCCAGCAGTCGCGGGAGGGCGGCCTACAATGAGCAGTTCTTC.

V gene TRBV5-1 combines with J gene TRBJ1-4, with 7 bases lining up with TRBD1. There are 14 residues in the CDR3. Germline assignment: CDR1 SGHRS and CDR2 YFSETQ. Trimming cost V 4 bases and J 8 bases; bases outside gene matches: 8. The CDR3 loop is CASSPPGGSEKLFF. The CDR3 DNA follows: TGCGCCAGCAGCCCGCCAGGGGGGAGCGAAAAACTGTTTTTT.

This clone has a single count. V is TRBV7-8 and J is TRBJ2-3, with 7 bases that match TRBD2. V lost 3 bases, J lost 2 bases, and 5 bases stayed unmatched. The CDR3 covers 15 residues. The germline V gene has CDR1 SGHVS and CDR2 FQNEAQ. The CDR3 sequence: CASSLGGSVTDTQYF. In DNA form, the CDR3 reads TGTGCCAGCAGCTTGGGAGGGTCCGTCACAGATACGCAGTATTTT.

The V and J genes are TRBV5-6 and TRBJ1-2, with 9 bases matching TRBD1. J lost 8 bases, V lost 4 bases, and 12 bases had no gene match. This CDR3 is 15 amino acids long. Germline V gene data show CDR1 as SGHDT and CDR2 as YYEEEE. The CDR3 region has the DNA TGTGCCAGCAGCCTCCCGGGACAGGGTATTCAGGGCTACACCTTC. It encodes CASSLPGQGIQGYTF.

The rearrangement uses TRBV6-5 and TRBJ2-5; 9 positions match TRBD1. The CDR3 is made up of 13 amino acids. V lost 6 bases and J lost 4; bases outside the gene matches: 3. Germline V lookup: CDR1 MNHEY, CDR2 SVGAGI. CDR3 nucleotide sequence: TGTGCCAGCAGCATGGACAGGGGAGAGACCCAGTACTTC. This gives the protein CASSMDRGETQYF.

In this sample, this clone turned up once. The CDR3 loop reads CAISSGTSGRAAGDTQYF. In nucleotides, the CDR3 is TGTGCCATCTCATCCGGGACTAGCGGGAGGGCCGCTGGAGATACGCAGTATTTT. This chain joins TRBV3-1 (or the pseudogene TRBV3-2) and TRBJ2-3, with 16 bases aligning to TRBD2. Unmatched junction bases numbered 15, after V lost 10 bases and J lost 5 bases. This CDR3 has 18 residues. CDR1 and CDR2 (germline): LGHDT, YNNKEL (reference sequence).

This chain links TRBV7-2 with TRBJ2-4; weak D call: TRBD2 (5 bases). With 0 bases removed from V and 2 bases from J, the gap between germline ends came to 11 bases. Germline V gives CDR1 SGHTA, CDR2 FQGNSA. This CDR3 spans 16 amino acids. As DNA, the CDR3 is TGTGCCAGCAGCTTAGCGGGAGTGAGTACCAAAAACATTCAGTACTTC. It yields the protein CASSLAGVSTKNIQYF. The full variable domain, with the rest looked up from reference TRBV7-2 and TRBJ2-4, is GAGVSQSPSNKVTEKGKDVELRCDPISGHTALYWYRQSLGQGLEFLIYFQGNSAPDKSGLPSDRFSAERTGGSVSTLTIQRTQQEDSAVYLCASSLAGVSTKNIQYFGAGTRLSVL.